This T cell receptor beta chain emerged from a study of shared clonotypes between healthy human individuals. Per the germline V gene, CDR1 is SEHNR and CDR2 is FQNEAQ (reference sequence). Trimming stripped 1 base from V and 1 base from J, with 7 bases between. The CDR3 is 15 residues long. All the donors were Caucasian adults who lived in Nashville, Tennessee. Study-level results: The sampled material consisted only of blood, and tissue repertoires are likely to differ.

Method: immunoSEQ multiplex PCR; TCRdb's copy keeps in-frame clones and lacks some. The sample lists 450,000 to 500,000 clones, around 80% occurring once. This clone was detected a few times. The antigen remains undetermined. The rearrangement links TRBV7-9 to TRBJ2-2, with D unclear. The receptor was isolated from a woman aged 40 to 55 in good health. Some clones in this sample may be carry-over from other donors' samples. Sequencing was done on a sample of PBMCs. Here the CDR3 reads CASSLVPENTGELFF. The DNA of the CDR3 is TGTGCCAGCAGCTTAGTCCCAGAGAACACCGGGGAGCTGTTTTTT.